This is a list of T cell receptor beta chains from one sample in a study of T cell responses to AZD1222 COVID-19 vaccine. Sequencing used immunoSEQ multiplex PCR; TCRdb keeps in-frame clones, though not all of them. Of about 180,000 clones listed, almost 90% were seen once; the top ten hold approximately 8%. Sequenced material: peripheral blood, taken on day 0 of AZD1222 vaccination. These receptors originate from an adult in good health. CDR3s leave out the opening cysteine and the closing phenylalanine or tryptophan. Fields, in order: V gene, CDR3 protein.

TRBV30,AWSGTSGFYEQY
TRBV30,AWSLGGQGHSPLH
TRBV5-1,ASSSTAPGQGLGYSGNTIY
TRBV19,ASTPGQGRFNGYT
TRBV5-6,ASSLAGAGATNEKLF
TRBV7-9,ASSLALLGSEQY
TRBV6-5,ASTPRSGGGTEAF
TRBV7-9,ASSFAGLTEAF
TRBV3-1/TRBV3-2,ASISGQGGEQF
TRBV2,ASSLRSSTNEKLF
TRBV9,ASSVGASGGYEQY
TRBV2,ASSEALRRLNTGELF
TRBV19,ASSTAVGGKLF
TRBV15,ATSTRQGGSPLH
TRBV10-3,AISSSLGGRGTEAF
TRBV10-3,AISESIQGGYGYT
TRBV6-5,ASSTRVGGDEQF
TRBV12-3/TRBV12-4,ASSSGDTQY
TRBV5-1,ASSLVGGGNEQF
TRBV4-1,ASSPGTVNQPQH
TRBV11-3,ASSPIRSGRMNTEAF
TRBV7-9,ASSPIAANYGYT
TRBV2,ASRDPPGASGGSLGQF
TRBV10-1,ASSEGGGSNTEAF
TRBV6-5,ASSHGTGYQPQH
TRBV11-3,ASSLSGGPYNEQF
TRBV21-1,ASSKGSKRNYNSPLH
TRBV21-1,ASSSKEAGGSTDTQY
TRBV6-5,AGSLALNYGYT
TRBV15,AITGTEGNTIY
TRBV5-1,ASSPSTGAYEQY
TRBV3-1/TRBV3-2,ASEPSFSGGVNTGELF
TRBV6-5,ASSSQGFGNTIY
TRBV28,ASSLLGGYGYT